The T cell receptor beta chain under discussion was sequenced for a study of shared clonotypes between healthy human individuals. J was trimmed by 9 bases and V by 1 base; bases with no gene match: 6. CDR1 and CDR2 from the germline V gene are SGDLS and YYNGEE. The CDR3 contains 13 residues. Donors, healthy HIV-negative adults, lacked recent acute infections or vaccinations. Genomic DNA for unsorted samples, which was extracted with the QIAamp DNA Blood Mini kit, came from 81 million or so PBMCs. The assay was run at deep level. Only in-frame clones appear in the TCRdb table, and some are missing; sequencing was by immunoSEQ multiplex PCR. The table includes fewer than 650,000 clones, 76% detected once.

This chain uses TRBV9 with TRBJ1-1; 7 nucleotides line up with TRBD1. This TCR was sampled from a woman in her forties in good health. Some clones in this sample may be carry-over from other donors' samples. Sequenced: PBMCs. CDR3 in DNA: TGTGCCAGCAGCGTATCGTCAGGGGGGCAAGCTTTCTTT. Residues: CASSVSSGGQAFF.